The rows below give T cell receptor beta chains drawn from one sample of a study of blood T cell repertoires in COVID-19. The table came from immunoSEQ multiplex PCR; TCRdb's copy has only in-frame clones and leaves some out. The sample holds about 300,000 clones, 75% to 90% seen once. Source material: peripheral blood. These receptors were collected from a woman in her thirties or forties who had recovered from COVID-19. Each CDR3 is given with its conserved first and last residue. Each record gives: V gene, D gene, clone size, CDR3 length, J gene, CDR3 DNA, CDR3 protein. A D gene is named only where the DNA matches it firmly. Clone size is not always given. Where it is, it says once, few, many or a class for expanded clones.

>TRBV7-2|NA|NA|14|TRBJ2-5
TGTGCCAGCAGCCTCGGGGCAGGGAGGGAGACCCAGTACTTC
CASSLGAGRETQYF
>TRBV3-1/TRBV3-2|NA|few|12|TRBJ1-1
TGTGCCAGCAGCCAGCACAGGGTTGGGGCTTTCTTT
CASSQHRVGAFF
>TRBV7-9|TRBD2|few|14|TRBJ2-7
TGTGCCAGCAGCTCCCCGGCGGGGGAGTACGAGCAGTACTTC
CASSSPAGEYEQYF
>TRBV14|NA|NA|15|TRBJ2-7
TGTGCCAGCAGCCAAGATCTGGGGAGGATCTACGAGCAGTACTTC
CASSQDLGRIYEQYF
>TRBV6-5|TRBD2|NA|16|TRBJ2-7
TGTGCCAGCAGTTACTCGGGGAGCGGGGGGCTCTACGAGCAGTACTTC
CASSYSGSGGLYEQYF
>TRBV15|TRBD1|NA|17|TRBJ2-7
TGTGCCACCAGCACCCCGGGGGACAGGGATGGATCCTACGAGCAGTACTTC
CATSTPGDRDGSYEQYF
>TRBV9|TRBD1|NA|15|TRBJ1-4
TGTGCCAGCAGCGCCACCGGGACAGGACATGAAAAACTGTTTTTT
CASSATGTGHEKLFF
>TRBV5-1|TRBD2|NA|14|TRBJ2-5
TGCGCCAGCAGCCGCGGGGGGTCCCAAGAGACCCAGTACTTC
CASSRGGSQETQYF
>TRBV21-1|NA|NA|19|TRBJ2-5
TGTGCCAGCAGCAAAGCATCGGGACAGGGTGCCCAGTACCAAGAGACCCAGTACTTC
CASSKASGQGAQYQETQYF
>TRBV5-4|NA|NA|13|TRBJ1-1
TGTGCCAGCAGCGCGGGGGGGGACACTGAAGCTTTCTTT
CASSAGGDTEAFF
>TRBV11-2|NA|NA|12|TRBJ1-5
TGTGCCAGCAGTGGACACAATCAGCCCCAGCATTTT
CASSGHNQPQHF